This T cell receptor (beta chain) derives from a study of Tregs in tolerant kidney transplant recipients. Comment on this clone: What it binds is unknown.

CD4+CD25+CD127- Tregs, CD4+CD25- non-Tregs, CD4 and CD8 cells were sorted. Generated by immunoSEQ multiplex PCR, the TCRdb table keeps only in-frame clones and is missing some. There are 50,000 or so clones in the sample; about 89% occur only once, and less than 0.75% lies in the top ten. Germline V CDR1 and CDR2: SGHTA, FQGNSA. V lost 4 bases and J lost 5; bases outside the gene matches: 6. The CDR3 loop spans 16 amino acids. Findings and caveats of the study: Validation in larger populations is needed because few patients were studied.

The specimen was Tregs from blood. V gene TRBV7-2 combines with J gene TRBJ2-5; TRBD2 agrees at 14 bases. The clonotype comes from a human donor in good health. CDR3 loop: CASSSGLAGAGETQYF. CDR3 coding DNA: TGTGCCAGCAGCTCGGGACTAGCGGGGGCGGGGGAGACCCAGTACTTC.